Following are 8 T cell receptor beta chains from one sample sequenced in a study of cytomegalovirus exposure and HLA in healthy donors. Sequencing used immunoSEQ multiplex PCR; TCRdb keeps in-frame clones, though not all of them. The sample shows approximately 150,000 clones, 85% of them seen only once. The sequenced sample was PBMCs. These receptors were collected from a man younger than 40 in good health and CMV-seropositive.

Concerning this clone: Relative to the germline gene, one junction end is altered; a read error may explain this. This chain joins TRBV6-4 and TRBJ2-3; TRBD2 is a possible D gene (5 bases). Germline lookup yields CDR1 MRHNA and CDR2 SNTAGT. The CDR3 has 14 amino acids. CDR3 sequence reads: CTSLGRAPTDTQYF. The CDR3 nucleotides are TGTACCAGCCTAGGGCGGGCCCCCACAGATACGCAGTATTTT.

V and J are TRBV5-4 and TRBJ1-5; D not resolved. V was clipped by 0 bases and J by 7 bases, with 8 bases between them. The CDR3 covers 13 residues. Germline V gene data show CDR1 as SGHNT and CDR2 as YYREEE (reference sequence). The chain's CDR3 is CASSLGGGQPQHF. DNA for the CDR3: TGTGCCAGCAGCTTGGGCGGAGGGCAGCCCCAGCATTTT.

This chain links TRBV4-3 with TRBJ2-7; 9 bases match TRBD1. V shed 2 bases and J 0 bases; nucleotides not matched to a gene: 2. The CDR3 runs 15 residues. Per the germline V gene, CDR1 is LGHNA and CDR2 is YSLEER. Here the CDR3 DNA reads TGCGCCAGCAGCCAACCGGGACAGGGCTCCTACGAGCAGTACTTC. As protein: CASSQPGQGSYEQYF.

The gene calls are TRBV7-2 and TRBJ2-1, with D perhaps TRBD2 (6 bases). V was trimmed by 5 bases and J by 7 bases, leaving 24 bases between them. CDR3 length: 17 residues. Germline-derived CDR1 and CDR2 are SGHTA and FQGNSA. The DNA for the CDR3 is TGTGCCAGCAGCCCCAACAGTTGGGCTAAGCGGGCAAATGAGCAGTTCTTC. Translation gives CASSPNSWAKRANEQFF.

The chain uses TRBV5-8 and TRBJ1-2, with TRBD1 matching over 7 bases. Germline CDR1 reads SGHTS; CDR2 reads YDEGEE. The CDR3 spans 14 residues. J gave up 8 bases and V 3 bases, and 10 bases lay outside the gene matches. Written as DNA, the CDR3 is TGTGCCAGCAGCTCTTGGACAGGCCCGCGAGGCTACACCTTC. Translated, it gives CASSSWTGPRGYTF.

Turning to this clone: The junction and the germline gene differ at one end; a read error may be behind it. The chain carries TRBV5-1 and TRBJ1-6, with 7 bases that match TRBD1. This CDR3 is built from 16 residues. Germline values: CDR1 SGHRS, CDR2 YFSETQ. CDR3 protein: CASRLGGRTGRSPLHF. CDR3 DNA sequence: TGCGCCAGCAGGTTGGGGGGGAGGACAGGCCGTTCACCCCTCCACTTT. Combining the CDR3 with reference TRBV5-1 and TRBJ1-6 gives the whole variable domain KAGVTQTPRYLIKTRGQQVTLSCSPISGHRSVSWYQQTPGQGLQFLFEYFSETQRNKGNFPGRFSGRQFSNSRSEMNVSTLELGDSALYLCASRLGGRTGRSPLHFGNGTRLTVT.

This clone counts as medium-sized (0.01 to 0.1%). The CDR3 protein is CAWSPTGDSGNTIYF. The CDR3 DNA reads as TGTGCCTGGAGTCCCACAGGCGACTCTGGAAACACCATATATTTT. The chain links TRBV30 to TRBJ1-3, with a weak D call TRBD1 (5 bases). The ends were cut back, 2 bases at V and 0 bases at J, with 11 bases in the middle. The CDR3 runs to 15 residues. Per the germline V gene, CDR1 is GTSNPN and CDR2 is SVGIG (reference sequence).

V usage is TRBV30 and J usage is TRBJ2-7; 8 positions agree with TRBD1. V shed 3 bases and J 3 bases; nucleotides not matched to a gene: 7. The germline gives CDR1 GTSNPN, CDR2 SVGIG (reference sequence). There are 14 residues in the CDR3. The DNA of the CDR3 is TGTGCCTGGAGGGACCTTGGACAGGGCTACGAGCAGTACTTC. Protein: CAWRDLGQGYEQYF. The full variable domain, completed using reference TRBV30 and TRBJ2-7, is SQTIHQWPATLVQPVGSPLSLECTVEGTSNPNLYWYRQAAGRGLQLLFYSVGIGQISSEVPQNLSASRPQDRQFILSSKKLLLSDSGFYLCAWRDLGQGYEQYFGPGTRLTVT.